The sequence of this T cell receptor beta chain was determined in a study of blood T cell repertoires in COVID-19. The CDR3 has 13 residues. CDR1 is MNHEY, CDR2 SMNVEV, per germline (reference sequence). V shed 4 bases and J shed 3 bases, with 9 bases lying between them. Sequenced by immunoSEQ multiplex PCR; TCRdb stores in-frame clones only, minus some. In the table there are about 200,000 clones, over 85% of which are singletons. The chain carries TRBV27 and TRBJ1-1; the D is unclear. This sequence was found in a woman aged 25 to 39 with acute COVID-19. The sequenced sample was PBMCs or T cells enriched from blood (not recorded which). In nucleotides, the CDR3 is TGTGCCAGCAGTTGGTCGATAGACACTGAAGCTTTCTTT. Encoded protein: CASSWSIDTEAFF.